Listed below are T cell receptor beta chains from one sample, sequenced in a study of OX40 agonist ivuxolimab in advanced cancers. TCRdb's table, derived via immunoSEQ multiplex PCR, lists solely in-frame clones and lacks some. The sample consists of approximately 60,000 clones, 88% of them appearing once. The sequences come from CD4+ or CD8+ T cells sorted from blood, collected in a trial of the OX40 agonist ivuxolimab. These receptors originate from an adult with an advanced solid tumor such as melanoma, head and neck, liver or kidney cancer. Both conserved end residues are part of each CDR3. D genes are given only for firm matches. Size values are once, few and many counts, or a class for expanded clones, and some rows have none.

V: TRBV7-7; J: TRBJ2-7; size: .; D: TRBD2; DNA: TGTGCTAGCAGCCCCGGACTAGCGGGCCTCGTCTACGAGCAGTACTTC; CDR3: CASSPGLAGLVYEQYF
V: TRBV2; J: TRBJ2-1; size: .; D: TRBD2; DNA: TGTGCCAGCAGTGACGGGGTAGCGGGAGCTGAGCAGTTCTTC; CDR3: CASSDGVAGAEQFF
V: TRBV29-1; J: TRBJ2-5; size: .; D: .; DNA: TGCAGCGTTGGAGGGGGTTGGGCAGAGACCCAGTACTTC; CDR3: CSVGGGWAETQYF
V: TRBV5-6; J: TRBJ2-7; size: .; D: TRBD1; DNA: TGTGCCAGCAGCTTGGGTCTACCGGGACAGCCTACCTACGAGCAGTACTTC; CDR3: CASSLGLPGQPTYEQYF
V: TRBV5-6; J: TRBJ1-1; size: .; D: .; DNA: TGTGCCAGCAGCCCGGCCATGAACACTGAAGCTTTCTTT; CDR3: CASSPAMNTEAFF
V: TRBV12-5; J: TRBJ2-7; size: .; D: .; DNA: TGTGCTAGTGGTTTGGTACACGAGCAGTACTTC; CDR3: CASGLVHEQYF
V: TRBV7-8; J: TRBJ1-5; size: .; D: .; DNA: TGTGCCAGCAGCTTAGCGGGGCAGCCCCAGCATTTT; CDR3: CASSLAGQPQHF
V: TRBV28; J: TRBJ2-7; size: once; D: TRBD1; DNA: TGTGCCAGCAGTGATCCGGGACAGGAAAACTACGAGCAGTACTTC; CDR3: CASSDPGQENYEQYF
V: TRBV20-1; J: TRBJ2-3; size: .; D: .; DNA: TGCAGTGAGCGGGTGGCAGATACGCAGTATTTT; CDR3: CSERVADTQYF
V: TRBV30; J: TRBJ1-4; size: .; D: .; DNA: TGTGCCTGGTCGTCACAGTCTAATGAAAAACTGTTTTTT; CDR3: CAWSSQSNEKLFF
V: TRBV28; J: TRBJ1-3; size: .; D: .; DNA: TGTGCCAGCCAAATCGGTACCGGAGGAAACACCATATATTTT; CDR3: CASQIGTGGNTIYF
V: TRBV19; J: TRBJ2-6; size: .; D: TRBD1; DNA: TGTGCCAGCCCGGGACAGGGGCTTTCTGGGGCCAACGTCCTGACTTTC; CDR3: CASPGQGLSGANVLTF
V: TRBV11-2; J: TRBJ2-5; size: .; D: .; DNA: TGTGCCAGCAGCCGTCAGGAGACCCAGTACTTC; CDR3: CASSRQETQYF
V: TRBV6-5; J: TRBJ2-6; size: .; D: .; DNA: TGTGCCAGCAGGACCCTTTCTGGGGCCAACGTCCTGACTTTC; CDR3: CASRTLSGANVLTF
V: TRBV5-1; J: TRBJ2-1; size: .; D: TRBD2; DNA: TGCGCCAGCAGCGCACCCGGGACTAGTTACAATGAGCAGTTCTTC; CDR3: CASSAPGTSYNEQFF
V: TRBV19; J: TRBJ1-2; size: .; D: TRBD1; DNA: TGTGCCAGTAGCACCTCGGGACAGGGGGCTGGCGGCTACACCTTC; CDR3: CASSTSGQGAGGYTF
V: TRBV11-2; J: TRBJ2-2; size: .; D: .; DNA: TGTGCCAGCAGCTTACTCCCGGGGGAGAGGCTGTTTTTT; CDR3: CASSLLPGERLFF